This record looks at one TCR beta chain sequence and its context. Its antigen is not known. Clones were read by immunoSEQ multiplex PCR, and TCRdb kept only the in-frame ones, dropping some. The table has about 1.1 million clones, about 80% seen once. These data are taken from a study of shared clonotypes between healthy human individuals. Study information: The donors, two women and three men, were aged 18 to 49.

Study outcomes and limitations: Memory subsets had estimated richness that was generally smaller than that of naive subsets.

Trimming cost V 2 bases and J 4 bases; bases outside gene matches: 4. Germline V gives CDR1 SGDLS, CDR2 YYNGEE. The CDR3 length is 15 residues. The sequence was collected from a man between 18 and 35 years old in good health. Some clones in this sample may be carry-over from other donors' samples. The chain carries TRBV9 and TRBJ1-2; 11 bases match TRBD1. Sequenced input: memory CD4+ T cells from PBMCs. Subset denoted: CD45RA-negative fraction. The chain's CDR3 is CASSVLGQGGYGYTF. As DNA, the CDR3 is TGTGCCAGCAGCGTCCTGGGACAGGGGGGCTATGGCTACACCTTC.